This TCR beta chain emerged from a study of blood T cell repertoires in COVID-19 (TCRdb year 2020). General notes on the study: Samples from collaborators originated in the United States, Italy and Spain and spanned both the acute and convalescent phases of COVID-19. The repertoires were released in a freely available public database meant as a resource for research on the immune response to SARS-CoV-2. Samples came from the ongoing ImmuneRACE study (first 160 participants) plus 1,254 subjects from 6 global collaborators. Nearly every sample came with metadata listing a de-identified subject ID, COVID-19 status, age in years and sex. HLA class I and class II types, where available, came from metadata supplied by the sample provider rather than from assay-based typing. The dataset comprised deeply sampled blood TCRbeta repertoires from subjects exposed to, actively infected with, or recovered from COVID-19. The prospective study material was composed of cDNA or gDNA derived from T cells, B-cell-depleted T cells, or PBMCs. The research as a whole found: The amount of clinical and demographic metadata varied by source and participant and was provided uncurated.

V drops 0 bases and J drops 0 bases, leaving 9 bases in between. The CDR3 covers 16 residues, taking in both the cysteine and the phenylalanine. Kept here is only the CDR3 DNA, which spans 48 bases and is read in frame from base 1. Via the germline V gene (reference sequence), CDR1 is LNHNV and CDR2 YYDKDF. Each collaborating institution followed its own protocols to collect whole blood in K2EDTA tubes. For TCRbeta analysis, collaborators shipped samples as frozen whole blood, isolated PBMCs, or DNA extracted from either of those sample types. The immunoSEQ Assay, a bias-controlled multiplex PCR, was used to amplify TCRbeta CDR3 regions from genomic DNA. Concerning the study's data processing: Nucleated cell counts per sample were estimated from amplification of reference gene primers within the assay. Sequence reads were collapsed and filtered to measure the absolute abundance of every unique TCRbeta CDR3 rearrangement. For each sample, productive Simpson clonality was calculated as the square root of Simpson's diversity index over productive rearrangements. The table was pulled from immuneACCESS by TCRdb, which kept in-frame rearrangements only. Such tables lose some clones; where checked, under half of the loss comes from unresolved V genes, and the rest has no known cause. V, J and clone size are taken as reported in that table, and D and trimming were inferred from the DNA itself. Recorded for this sample are 90,000 to 120,000 clones; about two thirds of them occurred a single time. Less than 2% of the sample belongs to the ten largest clones.

A note on this clone: This clone's antigen is unknown. The sample holds no much larger clone one base away, and base qualities are not on file.

Sequences were obtained from peripheral blood. The chain is assembled from TRBV15 and TRBJ1-3; the D gene is possibly TRBD1, with 6 bases matching. The clonotype comes from a woman between 35 and 50 years old with acute or convalescent COVID-19. The DNA sequence is TGTGCCACCAGCAGAGATAGGGGGGGCTCTGGAAACACCATATATTTT. It encodes CATSRDRGGSGNTIYF.